Following are 14 T cell receptor beta chains from one sample sequenced in a study of blood T cells in healthy people across ages (dated by TCRdb to between 2014 and 2017). Library preparation used 5' RACE. The run used an Illumina HiSeq 2500. A second 7 to 11 cycle PCR used a sample-barcoded 5' primer and a J-beta primer mix. The public sequencing data were trimmed at Q25 with fastp and processed into clonotypes with MiXCR by TCRdb, which kept only in-frame beta chains. Duplicate CDR3 protein sequences are folded into a single record with the most common DNA and genes. Within this sample are around 1,000,000 distinct CDR3 sequences, with approximately 25% of them counted one time only. The ten largest clonotypes hold around 0.75% of the sample. These data also featured in a second study, about T cells of mothers and their children.

The sequencing input was blood. These receptors all come from a girl under 10 years old in good health.

In its sample, this clonotype was seen a few times. CDR3 DNA sequence: TGCGCCAGCAGACGGGATAAGAACACTGAAGCTTTCTTT. Translating it yields CASRRDKNTEAFF. The V gene is TRBV5-1, the J gene TRBJ1-1; D gene ambiguous. V lost 5 bases to trimming and J lost 1 base, with 9 bases between them. The CDR3 totals 13 residues. Germline loops: CDR1 SGHRS, CDR2 YFSETQ.

V usage is TRBV19 and J usage is TRBJ2-5; 8 bases line up with TRBD2. CDR1 is LNHDA and CDR2 is SQIVND in the germline V gene (reference sequence). This CDR3 comprises 15 residues. The junction had 11 bases not matched to a gene; V was cut back by 4 bases and J by 7 bases. CDR3 coding DNA: TGTGCCAGTAGTAGTGGGACTAGTTTGGTGGGGACCCAGTACTTC. Translated: CASSSGTSLVGTQYF. Full variable domain (outside the CDR3, taken from reference TRBV19 and TRBJ2-5): DGGITQSPKYLFRKEGQNVTLSCEQNLNHDAMYWYRQDPGQGLRLIYYSQIVNDFQKGDIAEGYSVSREKKESFPLTVTSAQKNPTAFYLCASSSGTSLVGTQYFGPGTRLLVL.

This clonotype appeared many times. The DNA for the CDR3 is TGTGCCAGCAGTGACGGGGGGGCGGGCACAGATACGCAGTATTTT. Amino acids: CASSDGGAGTDTQYF. V and J are TRBV6-1 and TRBJ2-3, with TRBD2 identical over 8 bases. With 3 bases clipped from V and 1 base from J, the junction kept 3 bases outside the gene matches. Germline loops: CDR1 MNHNS, CDR2 SASEGT. The CDR3 has 15 amino acids.

This chain connects TRBV27 to TRBJ2-5; D not certain. The J call may be incorrect, as the DNA end agrees better with TRBJ2-7. The V gene's germline CDR1 is MNHEY and CDR2 SMNVEV (reference sequence). The CDR3 sequence is 12 residues long. The CDR3 is CASSFRGSEQYF. As DNA, the CDR3 is TGTGCCAGCAGTTTCAGAGGATCCGAGCAGTACTTC.

This clonotype was picked up a small number of times. The gene calls are TRBV29-1 and TRBJ1-1, with D tentatively TRBD1 (5 bases). The CDR3 loop spans 14 amino acids. Germline lookup yields CDR1 SQVTM and CDR2 ANQGSEA. V lost 6 bases, J lost 0 bases, and 14 bases lay in between. CDR3 sequence (DNA): TGCAGCGTCCTCCAGGGAAATATGAACACTGAAGCTTTCTTT. Residues: CSVLQGNMNTEAFF.

This sequence joins TRBV29-1 and TRBJ2-6, with no clear D. Germline CDR1 SQVTM, CDR2 ANQGSEA. This CDR3 region has 14 residues. V lost 6 bases and J 1 base, leaving 10 bases between the germline ends. The CDR3 sequence: CSVDRLSGANVLTF. The CDR3 DNA reads TGCAGCGTCGACCGGCTTTCTGGGGCCAACGTCCTGACTTTC. Complete variable domain (other parts from reference TRBV29-1 and TRBJ2-6): SAVISQKPSRDICQRGTSLTIQCQVDSQVTMMFWYRQQPGQSLTLIATANQGSEATYESGFVIDKFPISRPNLTFSTLTVSNMSPEDSSIYLCSVDRLSGANVLTFGAGSRLTVL.

This clonotype was seen repeatedly, ten times or more. The chain uses TRBV6-6 and TRBJ2-1; D gene uncertain. Germline values: CDR1 MNHNY, CDR2 SVGAGI (reference sequence). This CDR3 spans 10 amino acids. Trimming cost V 2 bases and J 7 bases, with 0 bases left between them. DNA for the CDR3: TGTGCCAGCAGTTACAATGAGCAGTTCTTC. Translation: CASSYNEQFF.

This clonotype was counted many times. The chain employs TRBV7-3 and TRBJ2-6; the D is unclear. The CDR3 is 13 residues long. Trimming left V 6 bases short and J 0 bases short, with 3 bases between. CDR1 and CDR2 from the germline V gene are SGHTA and FQGTGA. CDR3 residues: CASRGSGANVLTF. CDR3 in DNA: TGTGCCAGCAGGGGCTCTGGGGCCAACGTCCTGACTTTC. Supplemented by reference TRBV7-3 and TRBJ2-6, the full variable domain reads GAGVSQTPSNKVTEKGKYVELRCDPISGHTALYWYRQSLGQGPEFLIYFQGTGAADDSGLPNDRFFAVRPEGSVSTLKIQRTERGDSAVYLCASRGSGANVLTFGAGSRLTVL.

The chain employs TRBV5-1 and TRBJ1-6; 8 positions agree with TRBD1. The length of the CDR3 is 15 residues. Germline V gives CDR1 SGHRS, CDR2 YFSETQ. V was clipped by 0 bases and J by 7 bases; unmatched bases: 3. CDR3 region: CASSLAGQANSPLHF. The CDR3 region has the DNA TGCGCCAGCAGCTTGGCGGGACAGGCCAATTCACCCCTCCACTTT.

A few counts support this clonotype. This chain uses TRBV9 with TRBJ1-3; D gene ambiguous. The CDR3 extends over 15 amino acids. The ends were cut back, 0 bases at V and 4 bases at J, with 11 bases in the middle. The germline gives CDR1 SGDLS, CDR2 YYNGEE. CDR3 in DNA: TGTGCCAGCAGCGTAGATGAGGGTTCAGGAAACACCATATATTTT. It codes for CASSVDEGSGNTIYF. Together with reference TRBV9 and TRBJ1-3, the CDR3 gives the full variable domain: DSGVTQTPKHLITATGQRVTLRCSPRSGDLSVYWYQQSLDQGLQFLIQYYNGEERAKGNILERFSAQQFPDLHSELNLSSLELGDSALYFCASSVDEGSGNTIYFGEGSWLTVV.

The J gene is TRBJ2-5, the V gene TRBV4-3; 7 bases match TRBD2. The J call is uncertain, as TRBJ2-1 better fits the DNA end. Germline lookup yields CDR1 LGHNA and CDR2 YSLEER. This CDR3 region has 15 residues. This CDR3 reads CASSQDGTTYNEQFF. CDR3 bases: TGCGCCAGCAGCCAAGACGGGACTACCTACAATGAGCAGTTCTTC.

This clonotype came up a few times. This chain connects TRBV4-1 to TRBJ1-2; 7 bases are a match to TRBD1. Trimming cost V 1 base and J 8 bases; bases outside gene matches: 13. Germline lookup yields CDR1 MGHRA and CDR2 YSYEKL. This CDR3 has 16 amino acids. CDR3 in DNA: TGCGCCAGCAGCCAAGCGGGACAGCCCCTAGCGGAGGGCTACACCTTC. This codes for CASSQAGQPLAEGYTF.

This sequence joins TRBV5-1 and TRBJ1-4, with D maybe TRBD1 (5 bases). Germline CDR1 SGHRS, CDR2 YFSETQ. Between the trimmed V and J ends, which lost 5 bases and 4 bases, there was a span of 15 bases. This CDR3 has 15 residues. Here the CDR3 DNA reads TGCGCCAGCAGGACGTCGGGGGGATATAATGAAAAACTGTTTTTT. It specifies CASRTSGGYNEKLFF.

The chain has TRBV9 and TRBJ2-7; TRBD2 aligns across 8 bases. V gave up 2 bases and J gave up 0 bases; unmatched junction bases: 4. Germline V gene data show CDR1 as SGDLS and CDR2 as YYNGEE. CDR3 size: 15 residues. CDR3 DNA: TGTGCCAGCAGCGTGGGCGGGGGGAACTCCTACGAGCAGTACTTC. It is translated as CASSVGGGNSYEQYF. The full variable domain, completed using reference TRBV9 and TRBJ2-7, is DSGVTQTPKHLITATGQRVTLRCSPRSGDLSVYWYQQSLDQGLQFLIQYYNGEERAKGNILERFSAQQFPDLHSELNLSSLELGDSALYFCASSVGGGNSYEQYFGPGTRLTVT.